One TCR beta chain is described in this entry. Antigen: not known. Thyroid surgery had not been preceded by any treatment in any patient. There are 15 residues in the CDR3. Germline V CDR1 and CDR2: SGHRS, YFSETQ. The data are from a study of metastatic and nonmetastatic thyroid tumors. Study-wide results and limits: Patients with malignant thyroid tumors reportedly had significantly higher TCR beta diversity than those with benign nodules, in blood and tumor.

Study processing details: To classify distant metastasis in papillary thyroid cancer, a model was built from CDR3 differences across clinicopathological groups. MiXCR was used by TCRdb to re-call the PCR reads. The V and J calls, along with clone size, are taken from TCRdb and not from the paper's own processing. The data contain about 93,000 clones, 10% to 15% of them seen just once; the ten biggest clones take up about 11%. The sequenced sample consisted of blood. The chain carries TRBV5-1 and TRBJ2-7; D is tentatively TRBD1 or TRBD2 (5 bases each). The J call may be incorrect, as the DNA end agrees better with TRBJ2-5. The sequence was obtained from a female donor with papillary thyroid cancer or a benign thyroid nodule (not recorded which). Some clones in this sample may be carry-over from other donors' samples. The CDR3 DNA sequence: TGCGCCAGCAGCTTCCGGGTGGGACCCCAAGAGACCCAGTACTTC. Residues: CASSFRVGPQETQYF.